This TCR beta chain was observed in a study of regulatory T cells in long-lasting Graves disease (dated by TCRdb to the early 2020s). About the investigation overall: Newly diagnosed Graves' disease patients had taken antithyroid drugs for less than 3 months. Persistent Graves' disease patients were compared with newly diagnosed Graves' disease patients by peripheral blood TCR sequencing and RNA sequencing. The study was conducted in China and was registered as a clinical trial. A total of roughly 33 samples underwent TCR sequencing: around 13 from persistent and approximately 20 from newly diagnosed Graves' disease patients.

The study at large found these results: The authors acknowledged the small sample size as a limitation that may reduce accuracy. Patients with persistent disease shared more public clonotypes (approximately 2,500) than newly diagnosed patients did (approximately 1,000). Only the TCR beta chain was sequenced and analyzed. Compared with newly diagnosed patients, persistent Graves' disease patients had lower TCR Shannon entropy and fewer highly expanded clones, which suggests clonal expansion. Persistent disease showed preferential use of TRBV28, TRBJ1-2 and TRBJ2-5, whereas newly diagnosed disease favored TRBV20-1 and TRBJ2-1. Only peripheral blood was studied, because thyroid tissue, the primary lesion, was inaccessible.

Germline trimming amounts to 5 bases on V and 4 bases on J, with 8 as the count of junction bases outside the gene matches. Based on the germline V gene, the CDR1 and CDR2 sequences are SGHTA and FQGNSA. Counted from cysteine to phenylalanine, this CDR3 has 16 amino acids. Only the CDR3 region is kept as DNA, spanning 48 bases read in frame from base 1. The library was made by multiplex PCR. TCRdb lists the instrument as Illumina HiSeq 4000. To build TCR beta libraries, CDR3 regions were amplified by Arm-PCR using iRepertoire HTBI primers. Gel purification was performed on PCR products prior to sequencing. The study's processing was this. Across samples, around 62 TRBV and roughly 15 TRBJ segments were identified and used for gene usage analysis of CDR3 amino acid clonotypes. Filtered high-quality paired reads were merged into contigs using COPE and FqMerger. BLAST was used to align contigs to the IMGT TRBV, TRBD and TRBJ reference genes, and CDR3 was defined following IMGT. Any clonotype with a frequency above 0.1% was classified as a highly expanded clone. Shannon entropy served as the measure of repertoire diversity, while the Gini coefficient captured V-J evenness. A clonotype found in more than one individual was treated as public. The raw public data were reprocessed by TCRdb itself: fastp quality trimming at Q25, MiXCR clonotype calling, in-frame beta chains only. Rows with one shared CDR3 protein collapse into an entry with the most common genes and DNA. The V and J calls reflect TCRdb's pipeline rather than the authors' work. This sample holds some 230,000 distinct CDR3 sequences; about a sixth were observed only once. The ten largest clones add up to 22% of the sample.

Reading the label with the study, this specimen's time point is: newly diagnosed GD, antithyroid drugs for less than 3 months. RNA was extracted from PBMCs in TRIzol for both TCR sequencing and RNA sequencing. Graves' disease was diagnosed according to American Thyroid Association guidelines. Recruitment of patients was carried out at an endocrinology department in Xi'an, China. Each patient gave approximately 10 milliliters of peripheral blood, collected in an EDTA anticoagulant tube. Ficoll Paque Plus density gradient separation was used to isolate PBMCs, and no further T cell sorting was performed. An Agilent 2100 Bioanalyzer and agarose gel were used to assess RNA quality, and a NanoDrop 2000 was used to measure RNA concentration. This clonotype was detected a few times. The antigen this receptor binds is unknown. Per-nucleotide qualities are absent, and no much larger clonotype sits a single base away.

The rearranged chain carries TRBV7-2 and TRBJ2-7; 13 middle bases align to TRBD2. The specimen was peripheral blood mononuclear cells (PBMCs), collected at new diagnosis, from a patient treated with antithyroid drugs. This TCR was sampled from a female donor with Graves disease. The sequenced DNA: TGTGCCAGCAGCGAAACTAGCGGGAGGGCCGGGTACGAGCAGTACTTC. It translates to CASSETSGRAGYEQYF. Where the CDR3 stops, the reference TRBV7-2 and TRBJ2-7 genes take over; the full variable domain is GAGVSQSPSNKVTEKGKDVELRCDPISGHTALYWYRQSLGQGLEFLIYFQGNSAPDKSGLPSDRFSAERTGGSVSTLTIQRTQQEDSAVYLCASSETSGRAGYEQYFGPGTRLTVT.